A single sample is the source of the 18 T cell receptor beta chains below, sequenced in a study of blood T cells in healthy people across ages. The use of a sample-barcoded 5' primer and a J-beta primer mix characterized a second PCR of roughly 6 to 11 cycles. TCRdb passed the 5' RACE reads through MiXCR, listing each CDR3 protein once. The sample has more than 1.4 million distinct CDR3 sequences, approximately 38% seen once. Input material: blood. The receptors originated from a woman aged 18-29 years in good health.

The rearrangement uses TRBV13 and TRBJ2-3; 9 bases align to TRBD2. The CDR3 runs 16 residues. Germline V gives CDR1 PRHDT, CDR2 FYEKMQ (reference sequence). V shed 3 bases and J 3 bases; nucleotides not matched to a gene: 7. DNA of the CDR3: TGTGCCAGCAGCTTGCGCGGGGGGGATTTAACAGATACGCAGTATTTT. This sequence encodes CASSLRGGDLTDTQYF.

CDR3 loop: CASSLSGGGGYNEQFF. The DNA of the CDR3 is TGTGCCAGCAGTCTATCAGGGGGAGGGGGCTACAATGAGCAGTTCTTC. This chain links TRBV6-5 with TRBJ2-1; D tentatively reads TRBD1 or TRBD2 (7 bases each). The V and J ends lost 5 bases and 3 bases respectively, with 17 bases between them. This CDR3 is 16 amino acids long. Germline CDR1 reads MNHEY; CDR2 reads SVGAGI.

This clonotype was observed many times. The genes are TRBV10-3 and TRBJ2-3; D remains ambiguous. Trimming removed 0 bases from V and 6 bases from J, with 10 bases in between. CDR3 length: 14 amino acids. CDR1 and CDR2 (germline): ENHRY, SYGVKD. The CDR3 DNA reads TGTGCCATCAGTGAGTCGGGTACGGAGGATACGCAGTATTTT. This encodes CAISESGTEDTQYF.

The genes are TRBV15 and TRBJ2-3; TRBD2 aligns across 8 bases. The CDR3 has 15 amino acids. Germline CDR1 LNHNV, CDR2 YYDKDF (reference sequence). V lost 3 bases, J lost 6 bases, and 8 bases stayed unmatched. The CDR3 bases are TGTGCCACCAGCAGTGAAGCCTCGGGAGGGGATACGCAGTATTTT. This gives the protein CATSSEASGGDTQYF.

V usage is TRBV7-2 and J usage is TRBJ1-1; D possibly corresponds to TRBD1 (6 bases). CDR3 length: 14 residues. V was clipped by 2 bases and J by 6 bases, with 13 bases between them. In germline, CDR1 is SGHTA, CDR2 FQGNSA. The CDR3: CASSLRGKGAEAFF. CDR3 coding DNA: TGTGCCAGCAGCTTAAGGGGTAAGGGGGCTGAAGCTTTCTTT.

CDR3 DNA: TGTGCCACCAGCAGAATTGCCGGGGGGAACACTGAAGCTTTCTTT. Amino acids: CATSRIAGGNTEAFF. J is TRBJ1-1 and V is TRBV15; tentative D call: TRBD1 (5 bases). V lost 2 bases and J 1 base, leaving 11 bases between the germline ends. CDR1 and CDR2 from the germline V gene are LNHNV and YYDKDF (reference sequence). The length of the CDR3 is 15 residues.

The chain is built from TRBV7-9 and TRBJ2-1; 12 nucleotides agree with TRBD2. This CDR3 region has 17 residues. Germline-derived CDR1 and CDR2 are SEHNR and FQNEAQ (reference sequence). V lost 6 bases, J lost 6 bases, and 12 bases stayed unmatched. CDR3 sequence: CASRRTLAGGRSNEQFF. CDR3 nucleotides: TGTGCCAGCAGAAGGACCCTAGCGGGAGGGAGGTCCAATGAGCAGTTCTTC.

The chain uses TRBV2 and TRBJ2-5; no clear D. V was clipped by 4 bases and J by 3 bases, with 12 bases between them. The CDR3 extends over 14 amino acids. CDR1 and CDR2 (germline): SNHLY, FYNNEI. In nucleotides, the CDR3 is TGTGCCAGCAGTGGGCGAGACCCCAAAGAGACCCAGTACTTC. Translating gives CASSGRDPKETQYF.

This clonotype was seen only once. The gene calls are TRBV18 and TRBJ1-3; 7 nucleotides line up with TRBD1. The germline gives CDR1 KGHSH, CDR2 LQKENI. The CDR3 is 16 residues long. V lost 3 bases, J lost 0 bases, and 5 bases stayed unmatched. This chain's CDR3 is CASSPGQAHSGNTIYF. CDR3 DNA sequence: TGTGCCAGCTCACCCGGACAGGCCCACTCTGGAAACACCATATATTTT.

The chain carries TRBV20-1 and TRBJ2-3; 10 bases match TRBD1. V trimming: 3 bases; J trimming: 4 bases; junction bases outside the gene matches: 4. The CDR3 sequence is 14 residues long. Germline CDR1 and CDR2: DFQATT and SNEGSKA (reference sequence). CDR3 sequence: CSASFGTGADTQYF. The CDR3 DNA is TGCAGTGCTAGTTTCGGGACAGGGGCAGATACGCAGTATTTT.

The gene calls are TRBV10-3 and TRBJ2-3; no clear D gene. CDR3 size: 12 residues. Trimming removed 0 bases at V and 6 bases at J, with 4 bases between. The germline V gene encodes CDR1 ENHRY and CDR2 SYGVKD. CDR3 nucleotides: TGTGCCATCAGTGAGTCGGTGGATACGCAGTATTTT. Amino acids: CAISESVDTQYF.

The chain couples TRBV9 to TRBJ1-2; 11 bases are a match to TRBD1. V lost 3 bases, J lost 7 bases, and 5 bases stayed unmatched. The CDR3 runs to 14 residues. Germline-derived CDR1 and CDR2 are SGDLS and YYNGEE. The CDR3 nucleotides are TGTGCCAGCAGCGGGGGACAGGGGGGAAGTGGCTACACCTTC. It is translated as CASSGGQGGSGYTF.

This clonotype was counted only a few times. The chain links TRBV28 to TRBJ2-7; D not resolved. CDR3 size: 13 residues. V was pared by 4 bases and J by 6 bases, with 13 bases between. Germline V CDR1 and CDR2: MDHEN, SYDVKM. Written as DNA, the CDR3 is TGTGCCAGCAGTTACCCGGAATTGCGCGAGCAGTACTTC. It specifies CASSYPELREQYF. The whole variable domain, filled in from reference TRBV28 and TRBJ2-7, reads DVKVTQSSRYLVKRTGEKVFLECVQDMDHENMFWYRQDPGLGLRLIYFSYDVKMKEKGDIPEGYSVSREKKERFSLILESASTNQTSMYLCASSYPELREQYFGPGTRLTVT.

As regards this clonotype: The junction does not match germline at one end; this may be a read error. The rearrangement links TRBV12-3 or TRBV12-4 to TRBJ2-3; TRBD1 agrees at 10 bases. This CDR3 is built from 13 residues. Here the CDR3 reads CASSGTGVDMQYF. The CDR3 DNA sequence: TGTGCCAGCAGCGGGACAGGGGTAGATATGCAGTATTTT.

The chain recombines TRBV9 with TRBJ1-1, with TRBD1 identical over 7 bases. Looked up from germline, CDR1 is SGDLS and CDR2 is YYNGEE. The CDR3 sequence is 19 residues long. Unmatched junction bases numbered 15, after V lost 1 base and J lost 0 bases. DNA of the CDR3: TGTGCCAGCAGCGTACGGCAACAGGGGCGCCCTGACTTGAACACTGAAGCTTTCTTT. It specifies CASSVRQQGRPDLNTEAFF. Full variable domain (outside the CDR3, taken from reference TRBV9 and TRBJ1-1): DSGVTQTPKHLITATGQRVTLRCSPRSGDLSVYWYQQSLDQGLQFLIQYYNGEERAKGNILERFSAQQFPDLHSELNLSSLELGDSALYFCASSVRQQGRPDLNTEAFFGQGTRLTVV.

J is TRBJ2-7 and V is TRBV3-1; D is perhaps TRBD1 (6 bases). CDR1 is LGHDT and CDR2 is YNNKEL in the germline V gene (reference sequence). The length of the CDR3 is 12 residues. V dropped 6 bases and J dropped 5 bases, with 11 bases sitting between them. This chain's CDR3 is CASSQGLHEQYF. In nucleotides, the CDR3 is TGTGCCAGCAGTCAGGGGCTTCACGAGCAGTACTTC.

The CDR3 protein is CAISDGGSRGVNYGYTF. The DNA for the CDR3 is TGTGCCATCAGTGATGGGGGGTCCAGAGGAGTTAACTATGGCTACACCTTC. V is TRBV10-3 and J is TRBJ1-2, with D perhaps matching TRBD1 (5 bases). CDR3 length equals 17 residues. The V and J ends lost 3 bases and 1 base respectively, with 18 bases between them. CDR1 and CDR2 from the germline V gene are ENHRY and SYGVKD.

This clonotype turned up a few times. J is TRBJ2-7 and V is TRBV24-1; D is possibly TRBD2 (6 bases). This CDR3 is 14 amino acids long. V gave up 6 bases and J gave up 1 base, with 12 bases separating them. Per germline, CDR1 KGHDR and CDR2 SFDVKD. CDR3 DNA: TGTGCCACCAGTCCTAGCGACCGTTCCTACGAGCAGTACTTC. Translated, it gives CATSPSDRSYEQYF.